Listed here are 6 T cell receptor beta chains from one sample, sequenced in a study of blood T cells in healthy people across ages. Using a J-beta primer mix together with a sample-barcoded 5' primer, a second PCR was run for roughly 6 to 11 cycles. MiXCR was run by TCRdb on the 5' RACE reads, yielding one entry per CDR3 protein. The sample shows over 600,000 distinct CDR3 sequences, around 41% of them seen only once. Sequenced material: blood. The receptor set was obtained from a man older than 75 in good health.

This clonotype was detected a few times. This chain joins TRBV20-1 and TRBJ1-1; 9 bases align to TRBD1. The CDR3 covers 15 residues. Germline V gene lookup returns CDR1 DFQATT and CDR2 SNEGSKA (reference sequence). The V gene end was trimmed by 3 bases and the J gene end by 6 bases; junction bases not matched to a gene: 11. The CDR3 DNA reads TGCAGTGCTAGTGGGCGGGGACAGGGTAAGCCTGAAGCTTTCTTT. Translation: CSASGRGQGKPEAFF.

This clonotype was seen a few times. The V call is TRBV3-1, the J call TRBJ2-3; TRBD1 matches 8 bases. Germline V gene lookup returns CDR1 LGHDT and CDR2 YNNKEL (reference sequence). The CDR3 is 14 amino acids. V lost 6 bases to trimming and J lost 5 bases; unmatched junction nucleotides: 7. The CDR3 region is CASSLQGAVDTQYF. The CDR3 DNA reads as TGTGCCAGCAGTCTGCAGGGGGCAGTAGATACGCAGTATTTT.

The chain employs TRBV10-1 and TRBJ2-3; weak D call: TRBD2 (5 bases). V was trimmed by 2 bases and J by 0 bases, leaving 9 bases between them. Per germline, CDR1 WNHNN and CDR2 SYGVQD (reference sequence). The CDR3 sequence is 15 residues long. The CDR3 nucleotides are TGCGCCAGCAGTGAGAAGAGGGTTAGCACAGATACGCAGTATTTT. Protein: CASSEKRVSTDTQYF.

The chain carries TRBV14 and TRBJ2-5; 10 bases agree with TRBD2. Per germline, CDR1 SGHDN and CDR2 FVKESK. The J segment lost 3 bases and the V segment lost 3 bases, leaving 7 bases of the junction unmatched. The CDR3 extends over 16 amino acids. The CDR3 loop is CASSQGFGLAEETQYF. CDR3 DNA sequence: TGTGCCAGCAGCCAGGGCTTCGGACTAGCGGAAGAGACCCAGTACTTC.

The chain recombines TRBV5-1 with TRBJ2-1; D not certain. The CDR3 runs to 13 residues. Germline V gene sequence: CDR1 SGHRS, CDR2 YFSETQ. V was pared by 5 bases and J by 6 bases, with 12 bases between. The CDR3 DNA follows: TGCGCCAGCAGTACGGCTACTCTCAATGAGCAGTTCTTC. Residues: CASSTATLNEQFF.

Here the CDR3 DNA reads TGTGCCAGCAGGATACTAGCATCAGATACGCAGTATTTT. Its translation is CASRILASDTQYF. V gene TRBV28 combines with J gene TRBJ2-3, with D perhaps matching TRBD2 (6 bases). CDR3 length equals 13 residues. Trimming cost V 6 bases and J 4 bases, with 11 bases left between them. Germline assignment: CDR1 MDHEN and CDR2 SYDVKM.